Listed below are T cell receptor beta chains from one sample, sequenced in a study of T cell changes during pregnancy in multiple sclerosis. The data were produced by immunoSEQ multiplex PCR, yet TCRdb's version contains in-frame clones alone and is incomplete. The sample includes about 93,000 clones, roughly 91% of them seen just once. The source was peripheral blood, collected after pregnancy. These receptor sequences come from a female donor in good health, enrolled as a control in a pregnancy study. The CDR3 runs from the conserved cysteine through the conserved F or W. A D gene is named only where the DNA matches it firmly. Size values are once, few and many counts, or a class for expanded clones, and some rows have none.

cdr3_nt	cdr3_aa	clone_size	v_call	d_call	j_call
TGTGCCAGCAGCCCAGTCAGGACTGGGGCCAACGTCCTGACTTTC	CASSPVRTGANVLTF	-	TRBV7-3	-	TRBJ2-6
TGTGCCAGCAGCGGTTCCCAGGGGGCGGGGGGGCCTGTCACAGATACGCAGTATTTT	CASSGSQGAGGPVTDTQYF	once	TRBV9	-	TRBJ2-3
TGTGCCACCAGCAGACCTGGGACAGGGGTTTCACCCCTCCACTTT	CATSRPGTGVSPLHF	-	TRBV15	TRBD1	TRBJ1-6
TGTGCCAGCGGCGACCGGGACAGGGGCTATGGCTACACCTTC	CASGDRDRGYGYTF	-	TRBV27	TRBD1	TRBJ1-2
TGCAGCGTTGAAACAGGGGAAGATGGCTACACCTTC	CSVETGEDGYTF	-	TRBV29-1	TRBD1	TRBJ1-2
TGTGCCAGCAGCGCGCTGGGACTAGCGGGGGTAGAGACCCAGTACTTC	CASSALGLAGVETQYF	-	TRBV9	TRBD2	TRBJ2-5
TGTGCCAGCAGCCCCACGACAGGGGTTGGCGGCTACACCTTC	CASSPTTGVGGYTF	-	TRBV7-2	TRBD1	TRBJ1-2
TGTGCCAGCAGCCACCGACGGGGAGAAAAACTGTTTTTT	CASSHRRGEKLFF	once	TRBV7-9	-	TRBJ1-4
TGTGCCAGTAAAGGTAGATCGGGCGAGCAGTACTTC	CASKGRSGEQYF	-	TRBV19	-	TRBJ2-7
TGTGCCAGCAGAGTTGGGACAGGGGTTGAAAAACTGTTTTTT	CASRVGTGVEKLFF	-	TRBV7-2	TRBD1	TRBJ1-4
TGTGCCAGCAGCTGGGGGGTTCCTAATTCACCCCTCCACTTT	CASSWGVPNSPLHF	-	TRBV7-8	-	TRBJ1-6
TGTGCCAGTAGTATACAGGCCCAAGCGTCAGGGGCAGCTTTCTTT	CASSIQAQASGAAFF	-	TRBV19	-	TRBJ1-1
TGTGCCAGCAGTTCGGACAGGGGGGCCTCTGGAAACACCATATATTTT	CASSSDRGASGNTIYF	-	TRBV7-3	TRBD1	TRBJ1-3
TGTGCCAGCAGCCGGGACAGCAACAATCAGCCCCAGCATTTT	CASSRDSNNQPQHF	-	TRBV7-6	TRBD1	TRBJ1-5
TGTGCCAGTAGTATAGATCGAGCCTACGAGCAGTACTTC	CASSIDRAYEQYF	-	TRBV19	-	TRBJ2-7
TGTGCCAGCAGTTTGGTTAAGCGGGGGCTTCACGAGCAGTACTTC	CASSLVKRGLHEQYF	-	TRBV28	TRBD2	TRBJ2-7
TGTGCCAGCAGCTTAGGATCTAGCGGCGGGACCCAGTACTTC	CASSLGSSGGTQYF	-	TRBV11-2	TRBD2	TRBJ2-5
TGTGCCAGTAGTATCTTCAGAAAAGAGAACACTGAAGCTTTCTTT	CASSIFRKENTEAFF	few	TRBV19	-	TRBJ1-1
TGCGCCAGCAGCCAGCCCACTAGGGCCCAGCCCCAGCATTTT	CASSQPTRAQPQHF	-	TRBV4-1	-	TRBJ1-5
TGTGCCAGCAGCTCAGAAGCGGTTCTCCATACGCAGTATTTT	CASSSEAVLHTQYF	-	TRBV7-2	-	TRBJ2-3
TGTGCCAGTAGTACGGAGGGGAGGTGGAGTGGCTACACCTTC	CASSTEGRWSGYTF	-	TRBV19	-	TRBJ1-2
TGTGCCAGCAGTGAATGGAGCAGATACGAGCAGTACTTC	CASSEWSRYEQYF	-	TRBV25-1	-	TRBJ2-7
TGTGCCAGCGGGGGTCCAGTCGCAGATACGCAGTATTTT	CASGGPVADTQYF	-	TRBV19	-	TRBJ2-3
TGTGCCAGCAGCCAACCGTTAAGTGTGGCAGGTTATTCACCCCTCCACTTT	CASSQPLSVAGYSPLHF	-	TRBV4-2	-	TRBJ1-6
TGCGCCAGCAGTCGTCTAGCGGGGGCGACAGATACGCAGTATTTT	CASSRLAGATDTQYF	-	TRBV23-1	TRBD2	TRBJ2-3
TGTGCCAGCTCCCGAGTTGTAACAGGGAGTGAGCAGTTCTTC	CASSRVVTGSEQFF	-	TRBV9	-	TRBJ2-1
TGTGCCAGCAGCTTCAGCAGGGGGAGGAATGAAAAACTGTTTTTT	CASSFSRGRNEKLFF	-	TRBV5-5	TRBD1	TRBJ1-4
TGTGCCAGCAGTTTAGGACTAGGAAGCTACAATGAGCAGTTCTTC	CASSLGLGSYNEQFF	-	TRBV28	TRBD2	TRBJ2-1
TGTGCCAGCAGCCGCGGACTGAACGACGAGCAGTACTTC	CASSRGLNDEQYF	-	TRBV7-3	-	TRBJ2-7
TGTGCCAGCAGCTATGACAGGGGGCGAGGCACTGAAGCTTTCTTT	CASSYDRGRGTEAFF	-	TRBV5-4	TRBD1	TRBJ1-1
TGTGCCAGCAGCTTGAGGCCGGGGTCACCCCTCCACTTT	CASSLRPGSPLHF	-	TRBV5-8	-	TRBJ1-6
TGTGCCAGTAGTATGTACGGGGGGGGACCTAGCACAGATACGCAGTATTTT	CASSMYGGGPSTDTQYF	-	TRBV19	TRBD2	TRBJ2-3
TGTGCCAGCAGCCCGTGGACTACCGACTACGAGCAGTACTTC	CASSPWTTDYEQYF	once	TRBV7-9	-	TRBJ2-7
TGTGCCAGCAGCTTAGAGTCAGGGGGGAACACCATATATTTT	CASSLESGGNTIYF	once	TRBV7-6	TRBD1	TRBJ1-3
TGTGCCAGTAGATCCCGGGACAGGGTGGGAGGAAACACCATATATTTT	CASRSRDRVGGNTIYF	-	TRBV19	TRBD1	TRBJ1-3
TGTGCCAGCAGCTTAGATCCTCTCTACGAGCAGTACTTC	CASSLDPLYEQYF	-	TRBV7-2	-	TRBJ2-7
TGCAGCGTTGAAGGCGACAGACCAGGGGGCACTGAAGCTTTCTTT	CSVEGDRPGGTEAFF	-	TRBV29-1	TRBD1	TRBJ1-1
TGTGCCAGCAGCTTAGAGGGGGTGGTGGCTTTCTTT	CASSLEGVVAFF	-	TRBV7-9	-	TRBJ1-1
TGTGCCAGCAGTTACGGGGTTAGCGGGCCCTCCTACGAGCAGTACTTC	CASSYGVSGPSYEQYF	-	TRBV6-5	TRBD2	TRBJ2-7
TGTGCCAGCAGCTTAGTCCCTAGCGGGGGGGAGACCCAGTACTTC	CASSLVPSGGETQYF	-	TRBV11-2	TRBD2	TRBJ2-5
TGTGCCAGCAGTGACACACGGACAGTTGAAAAACTGTTTTTT	CASSDTRTVEKLFF	-	TRBV28	-	TRBJ1-4
TGTGCCAGTACCCTCGGGGGGAATGAGCAGTTCTTC	CASTLGGNEQFF	-	TRBV19	TRBD2	TRBJ2-1
TGCAGCGTTCCGACACCGAATAGGTACAATGAGCAGTTCTTC	CSVPTPNRYNEQFF	-	TRBV29-1	-	TRBJ2-1
TGTGCCAGCAGTTACTCAGGAGCTTCCAAACTAGAGAACACCGGGGAGCTGTTTTTT	CASSYSGASKLENTGELFF	-	TRBV6-7	-	TRBJ2-2
TGTGCCAGCAGCTCCCGGGACATAGAGGATGAAAAACTGTTTTTT	CASSSRDIEDEKLFF	-	TRBV7-2	-	TRBJ1-4
TGTGCCAGCAGTGACGGCGGGGGGGACTACGAGCAGTACTTC	CASSDGGGDYEQYF	few	TRBV6-1	TRBD2	TRBJ2-7
TGTGCCAGCAGTTTTCTAGGGACAGGGGGTTTTTACGAGCAGTACTTC	CASSFLGTGGFYEQYF	once	TRBV5-6	TRBD1	TRBJ2-7
TGTGCCAGCAGTTGGGCGGGGGGCACCAATCAGCCCCAGCATTTT	CASSWAGGTNQPQHF	-	TRBV28	-	TRBJ1-5